These 22 T cell receptor beta chains came from one sample sequenced in a study of patients and donors after allogeneic stem cell transplantation. TCRdb ran MiXCR on the RT-PCR reads and lists one entry per CDR3 protein. The data hold approximately 160,000 distinct CDR3 sequences, with approximately 25% observed a single time. The sample was blood, either unsorted or a sorted T cell fraction (not recorded which). These receptors all come from a human donor who was either an allogeneic HSCT recipient or a stem cell or donor lymphocyte infusion donor (not recorded which). It is not recorded whose cells these are; they may come from a transplant donor.

This clonotype came up many times. The CDR3 DNA reads as TGTGCCACCAGTTACAACCGGGCCCAGCCCCAGCATTTT. Residues: CATSYNRAQPQHF. The chain combines TRBV24-1 with TRBJ1-5; D is uncertain. This CDR3 is 13 amino acids long. Trimming took off 6 bases at V and 7 bases at J, with 12 bases between the two ends. The germline gives CDR1 KGHDR, CDR2 SFDVKD.

This clonotype occurred a few times. J is TRBJ1-5 and V is TRBV20-1; D gene uncertain. V was trimmed by 1 base and J by 9 bases, leaving 10 bases between them. The CDR3 sequence is 12 residues long. CDR1 and CDR2 (germline): DFQATT, SNEGSKA (reference sequence). As DNA, the CDR3 is TGCAGTGCTAGAGGTCTAGGGCGGCCCCAGCATTTT. It codes for CSARGLGRPQHF.

In this sample, this clonotype turned up a few times. The chain carries TRBV23-1 and TRBJ2-7; TRBD1 matches at 8 bases. Being an ORF, TRBV23-1 has a function that is uncertain. V lost 4 bases, J lost 3 bases, and 8 bases stayed unmatched. This CDR3 is 15 amino acids long. The CDR3 protein is CASSPRQGKSYEQYF. As DNA, the CDR3 is TGCGCCAGCAGTCCTCGACAGGGGAAAAGCTACGAGCAGTACTTC.

This clonotype was seen just once. V gene TRBV27 combines with J gene TRBJ2-1; D remains unclear. Germline lookup yields CDR1 MNHEY and CDR2 SMNVEV (reference sequence). V lost 2 bases and J 6 bases, leaving 8 bases between the germline ends. The CDR3 contains 13 residues. CDR3 residues: CASSLIEINEQFF. The CDR3 DNA reads TGTGCCAGCAGTTTAATCGAAATCAATGAGCAGTTCTTC.

V gene TRBV5-1 combines with J gene TRBJ1-4, with 9 bases aligning to TRBD1. The CDR3 sequence is 15 residues long. Germline loops: CDR1 SGHRS, CDR2 YFSETQ. The ends lost 1 base at V and 8 bases at J; junction bases unmatched: 6. The CDR3 sequence is CASSLTGGAGEKLFF. The CDR3 coding sequence is TGCGCCAGCAGCTTGACAGGGGGCGCCGGAGAAAAACTGTTTTTT.

The chain carries TRBV5-1 and TRBJ2-3, with unresolved D. Germline values: CDR1 SGHRS, CDR2 YFSETQ. There are 13 residues in the CDR3. Trimming removed 2 bases at V and 2 bases at J, with 6 bases between. The CDR3 is CASSFFFTDTQYF. CDR3 coding DNA: TGCGCCAGCAGCTTTTTCTTCACAGATACGCAGTATTTT. Looking up the rest from reference TRBV5-1 and TRBJ2-3 gives the full variable domain: KAGVTQTPRYLIKTRGQQVTLSCSPISGHRSVSWYQQTPGQGLQFLFEYFSETQRNKGNFPGRFSGRQFSNSRSEMNVSTLELGDSALYLCASSFFFTDTQYFGPGTRLTVL.

This clonotype was seen only a few times. V usage is TRBV6-5 and J usage is TRBJ2-5, with 7 bases lining up with TRBD2. Germline CDR1 and CDR2: MNHEY and SVGAGI. The trim removed 0 bases at V and 4 bases at J, leaving 8 bases unmatched. The length of the CDR3 is 16 residues. The CDR3 DNA reads as TGTGCCAGCAGTTACTCGTATACGGCTAGCGGAGAGACCCAGTACTTC. Residues: CASSYSYTASGETQYF.

This clonotype came up a few times. The chain is built from TRBV7-9 and TRBJ1-2; D remains ambiguous. The CDR3 loop spans 16 amino acids. Germline V lookup: CDR1 SEHNR, CDR2 FQNEAQ (reference sequence). Trimming stripped 3 bases from V and 4 bases from J, with 18 bases between. CDR3 coding DNA: TGTGCCAGCAGCTTCCTCTCAGCACCGGTGGCCTATGGCTACACCTTC. Translation gives CASSFLSAPVAYGYTF.

This clonotype was seen more than once but under ten times. The CDR3 DNA follows: TGTGCCATCAGGGGGACAGGGGGCTTCACCGGGGAGCTGTTTTTT. Protein sequence: CAIRGTGGFTGELFF. The V call is TRBV10-3, the J call TRBJ2-2; 12 bases match TRBD1. V shed 6 bases, J shed 4 bases, and the junction held 3 bases outside the gene matches. Germline CDR1 is ENHRY and CDR2 is SYGVKD. The CDR3 is 15 amino acids.

CDR3 nucleotide sequence: TGCGCCAGCAGCCAGACTAGACCCCCAGATACGCAGTATTTT. It encodes CASSQTRPPDTQYF. This chain links TRBV5-1 with TRBJ2-3; weak D call: TRBD2 (6 bases). The CDR3 has 14 residues. Germline V gene sequence: CDR1 SGHRS, CDR2 YFSETQ. The V end lost 4 bases, the J end lost 4 bases, and 13 bases lay between the germline ends.

This clonotype came up once. A much larger clone is a single base away; this may be a read error. The rearrangement links TRBV3-1 to TRBJ1-3; TRBD1 might be the D (6 bases). Trimming removed 2 bases at V and 5 bases at J, with 13 bases between. Germline CDR1 and CDR2: LGHDT and YNNKEL (reference sequence). This CDR3 has 15 residues. This chain's CDR3 is CASSQPGAIRNTIYF. CDR3 nucleotides: TGTGCCAGCAGCCAACCAGGGGCGATTAGAAACACCATATATTTT.

This clonotype turned up a few times. The rearrangement joins TRBV6-5 to TRBJ1-2, with D maybe TRBD1 (5 bases). Germline lookup yields CDR1 MNHEY and CDR2 SVGAGI. Trimming left V 6 bases short and J 0 bases short, with 14 bases between. This CDR3 is 15 amino acids long. CDR3 amino acids: CASRTKPGPNYGYTF. CDR3 bases: TGTGCCAGCAGAACAAAGCCAGGGCCTAACTATGGCTACACCTTC.

This clonotype occurred a few times. The CDR3 bases are TGTGCCAGCTCACCACCGAGGCAGAACAATCAGCCCCAGCATTTT. This codes for CASSPPRQNNQPQHF. This chain joins TRBV18 and TRBJ1-5; D gene unclear. The V end lost 0 bases, the J end lost 3 bases, and 9 bases lay between the germline ends. Per germline, CDR1 KGHSH and CDR2 LQKENI. The length of the CDR3 is 15 residues.

This clonotype was counted between two and nine times. The chain links TRBV7-2 to TRBJ1-6; D gene unclear. Germline values: CDR1 SGHTA, CDR2 FQGNSA. The V end lost 9 bases, the J end lost 4 bases, and 13 bases lay between the germline ends. The CDR3 is made up of 14 amino acids. CDR3 sequence (DNA): TGTGCCAGTACACGCACTCCTTATAATTCACCCCTCCACTTT. Translating it yields CASTRTPYNSPLHF.

CDR3 region: CSARDTGTLNNEQFF. Written as DNA, the CDR3 is TGCAGTGCTAGAGACACCGGGACTCTGAACAATGAGCAGTTCTTC. The rearrangement uses TRBV20-1 and TRBJ2-1, with D possibly matching TRBD2 (6 bases). V dropped 0 bases and J dropped 5 bases, with 14 bases sitting between them. Germline CDR1 and CDR2: DFQATT and SNEGSKA (reference sequence). CDR3 length equals 15 residues.

A few counts support this clonotype. The genes are TRBV29-1 and TRBJ2-7; D ambiguous. This CDR3 spans 11 amino acids. V was pared by 4 bases and J by 1 base, with 5 bases between. CDR1 SQVTM and CDR2 ANQGSEA come from the germline V gene. Written as DNA, the CDR3 is TGCAGCGTTGGAACGTCCTACGAGCAGTACTTC. Translation gives CSVGTSYEQYF.

The CDR3 reads CASSEYVGGPGENIQYF. CDR3 DNA: TGTGCCAGCAGTGAATATGTTGGGGGGCCCGGGGAAAACATTCAGTACTTC. The chain joins TRBV25-1 to TRBJ2-4; D tentatively fits TRBD1 or TRBD2 (6 bases each). The V end lost 0 bases, the J end lost 5 bases, and 17 bases lay between the germline ends. The CDR3 extends over 17 amino acids. Per the germline V gene, CDR1 is MGHDK and CDR2 is SYGVNS. Based on the CDR3 plus reference TRBV25-1 and TRBJ2-4, the full variable domain is EADIYQTPRYLVIGTGKKITLECSQTMGHDKMYWYQQDPGMELHLIHYSYGVNSTEKGDLSSESTVSRIRTEHFPLTLESARPSHTSQYLCASSEYVGGPGENIQYFGAGTRLSVL.

Only one count was recorded for this clonotype. The chain is built from TRBV12-3 or TRBV12-4 and TRBJ2-1; 11 nucleotides match TRBD2. Trimming cost V 3 bases and J 7 bases; bases outside gene matches: 17. The CDR3 has 19 residues. The CDR3 sequence is CASSFSGVAGGPIGNEQFF. CDR3 DNA: TGTGCCAGCAGTTTTTCGGGGGTAGCGGGAGGGCCAATCGGGAATGAGCAGTTCTTC.

This clonotype has a handful of counts. V and J are TRBV10-3 and TRBJ1-1; 7 bases are a match to TRBD1. In germline, CDR1 is ENHRY, CDR2 SYGVKD. This CDR3 is 13 amino acids long. Trimming cost V 11 bases and J 4 bases; bases outside gene matches: 10. DNA for the CDR3: TGTGCCTTTCGGGCACAGGGGACCACTGAAGCTTTCTTT. Translated: CAFRAQGTTEAFF.

This clonotype was seen more than once but under ten times. The chain is built from TRBV7-9 and TRBJ2-1, with D perhaps being TRBD1 or TRBD2 (6 bases each). Trimming pared 4 bases from V and 4 bases from J, leaving 17 bases between. Germline V gene sequence: CDR1 SEHNR, CDR2 FQNEAQ (reference sequence). CDR3 length: 16 residues. The CDR3: CASSSIGGIGYNEQFF. CDR3 nucleotide sequence: TGTGCCAGCAGCTCCATAGGGGGGATCGGTTACAATGAGCAGTTCTTC. Full variable domain (remainder filled in from reference TRBV7-9 and TRBJ2-1): DTGVSQNPRHKITKRGQNVTFRCDPISEHNRLYWYRQTLGQGPEFLTYFQNEAQLEKSRLLSDRFSAERPKGSFSTLEIQRTEQGDSAMYLCASSSIGGIGYNEQFFGPGTRLTVL.

CDR3 amino acids: CASSFPEETAQNTEAFF. DNA for the CDR3: TGTGCCAGCAGTTTCCCAGAGGAGACAGCCCAGAACACTGAAGCTTTCTTT. The chain recombines TRBV6-2 or TRBV6-3 with TRBJ1-1; perhaps TRBD1 as D (5 bases). V dropped 4 bases and J dropped 1 base, with 19 bases sitting between them. The CDR3 is made up of 17 amino acids. Looked up from germline, CDR1 is MNHEY and CDR2 is SVGEGT.

This clonotype has at least ten counts. The V call is TRBV7-2, the J call TRBJ1-2, with a possible D match to TRBD1 (5 bases). CDR3 length: 14 residues. The V gene lost 2 bases and the J gene lost 0 bases, with 7 bases spanning the gap. CDR1 SGHTA and CDR2 FQGNSA come from the germline V gene. CDR3 nucleotide sequence: TGTGCCAGCAGCTTACAGGGCGCTAACTATGGCTACACCTTC. It encodes CASSLQGANYGYTF.